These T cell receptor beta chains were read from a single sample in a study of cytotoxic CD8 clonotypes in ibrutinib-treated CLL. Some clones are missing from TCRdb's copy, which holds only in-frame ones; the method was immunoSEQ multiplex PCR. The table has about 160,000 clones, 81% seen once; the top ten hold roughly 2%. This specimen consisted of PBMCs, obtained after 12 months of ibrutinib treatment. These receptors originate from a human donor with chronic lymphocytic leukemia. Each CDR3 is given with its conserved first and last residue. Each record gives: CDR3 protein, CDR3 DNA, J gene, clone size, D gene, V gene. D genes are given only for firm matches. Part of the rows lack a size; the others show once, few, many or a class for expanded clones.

CDR3: CASSIRVALNQPQHF
DNA: TGTGCCAGTAGTATCCGGGTAGCCCTAAATCAGCCCCAGCATTTT
J: TRBJ1-5
size: NA
D: NA
V: TRBV19

CDR3: CASSNLRMAGDEQFF
DNA: TGTGCCAGCAGCAACCTTCGGATGGCGGGGGATGAGCAGTTCTTC
J: TRBJ2-1
size: NA
D: TRBD2
V: TRBV11-2

CDR3: CASSPRDRQYF
DNA: TGTGCCAGCTCACCTCGGGACCGGCAGTATTTT
J: TRBJ2-3
size: once
D: NA
V: TRBV18

CDR3: CASSRTVDSEAFF
DNA: TGTGCCAGCAGTAGAACAGTAGACAGTGAAGCTTTCTTT
J: TRBJ1-1
size: NA
D: NA
V: TRBV6-4

CDR3: CASKQQGAAGELFF
DNA: TGTGCCAGCAAACAGCAGGGGGCGGCCGGGGAGCTGTTTTTT
J: TRBJ2-2
size: NA
D: TRBD1
V: TRBV7-3

CDR3: CASSDSLNQPQHF
DNA: TGTGCCAGCAGCGACAGTTTAAATCAGCCCCAGCATTTT
J: TRBJ1-5
size: NA
D: NA
V: TRBV27

CDR3: CASRERTGPNYGYTF
DNA: TGTGCCAGCAGGGAAAGGACAGGACCCAACTATGGCTACACCTTC
J: TRBJ1-2
size: NA
D: TRBD1
V: TRBV27

CDR3: CASSSPGGGLITDTQYF
DNA: TGCGCCAGCAGCTCCCCTGGCGGGGGTCTGATCACAGATACGCAGTATTTT
J: TRBJ2-3
size: NA
D: TRBD2
V: TRBV5-1

CDR3: CASSLKLGRGTDTQYF
DNA: TGTGCCAGCAGCTTAAAATTAGGGCGGGGAACAGATACGCAGTATTTT
J: TRBJ2-3
size: NA
D: NA
V: TRBV7-2

CDR3: CASSLVIGNEQYF
DNA: TGTGCCAGCAGCTTAGTGATAGGGAACGAGCAGTACTTC
J: TRBJ2-7
size: NA
D: NA
V: TRBV5-6

CDR3: CASKGSGQGRNEQFF
DNA: TGTGCCAGCAAGGGTTCGGGACAGGGTCGAAATGAGCAGTTCTTC
J: TRBJ2-1
size: once
D: TRBD1
V: TRBV6-5

CDR3: CASSGQAVNIQYF
DNA: TGTGCCAGCAGTGGACAGGCAGTTAACATTCAGTACTTC
J: TRBJ2-4
size: once
D: TRBD1
V: TRBV28

CDR3: CASRVGDRNYGYTF
DNA: TGTGCCAGCAGGGTTGGGGACAGAAACTATGGCTACACCTTC
J: TRBJ1-2
size: NA
D: TRBD1
V: TRBV6-1

CDR3: CASSLAGGSGELFF
DNA: TGTGCCAGCAGTTTGGCGGGAGGGTCCGGGGAGCTGTTTTTT
J: TRBJ2-2
size: NA
D: TRBD2
V: TRBV28

CDR3: CASSLALAGIEQYF
DNA: TGTGCCAGCAGCTTAGCGCTAGCGGGGATCGAGCAGTACTTC
J: TRBJ2-7
size: many
D: TRBD2
V: TRBV7-2

CDR3: CSVAGMGGQGVADTQYF
DNA: TGCAGCGTTGCGGGCATGGGGGGACAGGGGGTTGCAGATACGCAGTATTTT
J: TRBJ2-3
size: once
D: TRBD1
V: TRBV29-1

CDR3: CASSRPGGNSNQPQHF
DNA: TGTGCCAGCAGCCGCCCCGGGGGTAATAGCAATCAGCCCCAGCATTTT
J: TRBJ1-5
size: NA
D: NA
V: TRBV28

CDR3: CASTSGQGTDTQYF
DNA: TGTGCCAGCACCTCGGGTCAGGGCACAGATACGCAGTATTTT
J: TRBJ2-3
size: NA
D: NA
V: TRBV13

CDR3: CASSQDLPGGLAGNTIYF
DNA: TGTGCCAGCAGCCAAGATTTACCGGGGGGCCTGGCTGGAAACACCATATATTTT
J: TRBJ1-3
size: NA
D: NA
V: TRBV4-2

CDR3: CARTVRTGDYGYTF
DNA: TGTGCCAGAACCGTCAGGACAGGGGACTATGGCTACACCTTC
J: TRBJ1-2
size: NA
D: TRBD1
V: TRBV5-3

CDR3: CASSLVGEYSNQPQHF
DNA: TGTGCCAGCAGCTTAGTAGGAGAATATAGCAATCAGCCCCAGCATTTT
J: TRBJ1-5
size: NA
D: NA
V: TRBV7-8

CDR3: CASSRQGAGTEAFF
DNA: TGTGCCAGCAGCCGACAGGGGGCGGGAACTGAAGCTTTCTTT
J: TRBJ1-1
size: NA
D: TRBD1
V: TRBV6-5

CDR3: CASRGQAMSSIQYF
DNA: TGTGCCAGCAGGGGACAGGCCATGAGTAGCATTCAGTACTTC
J: TRBJ2-4
size: NA
D: TRBD1
V: TRBV2

CDR3: CASSRGFSAGGLESQPQHF
DNA: TGCGCCAGCAGCCGAGGTTTTTCGGCAGGGGGCTTGGAAAGTCAGCCCCAGCATTTT
J: TRBJ1-5
size: NA
D: TRBD1
V: TRBV4-1

CDR3: CASSRDRADPSEKLFF
DNA: TGCGCCAGCAGCCGGGACAGGGCGGACCCTAGTGAAAAACTGTTTTTT
J: TRBJ1-4
size: once
D: TRBD1
V: TRBV5-1

CDR3: CASSESGRHIQYF
DNA: TGTGCCAGCAGTGAATCAGGAAGACACATTCAGTACTTC
J: TRBJ2-4
size: NA
D: NA
V: TRBV6-1

CDR3: CASSPPGSYEQYF
DNA: TGTGCCAGCAGCCCCCCGGGGTCCTACGAGCAGTACTTC
J: TRBJ2-7
size: NA
D: NA
V: TRBV28

CDR3: CASSSPGTGGNYGYTF
DNA: TGTGCCAGCAGTTCCCCAGGGACAGGGGGCAACTATGGCTACACCTTC
J: TRBJ1-2
size: NA
D: TRBD1
V: TRBV27

CDR3: CASSKAPGQGRNTGELFF
DNA: TGTGCCAGCAGCAAAGCACCGGGACAGGGGAGGAACACCGGGGAGCTGTTTTTT
J: TRBJ2-2
size: NA
D: NA
V: TRBV21-1

CDR3: CAIQLGDGQPQHF
DNA: TGTGCCATACAGCTTGGAGACGGACAGCCCCAGCATTTT
J: TRBJ1-5
size: NA
D: NA
V: TRBV6-5

CDR3: CASSPPWGPYEQYF
DNA: TGTGCCAGCAGCCCCCCGTGGGGGCCCTACGAGCAGTACTTC
J: TRBJ2-7
size: NA
D: NA
V: TRBV11-3

CDR3: CASSRTGGYEQYF
DNA: TGTGCCAGCAGCCGGACAGGGGGCTACGAGCAGTACTTC
J: TRBJ2-7
size: NA
D: TRBD1
V: TRBV7-2

CDR3: CASSRTGGSGELFF
DNA: TGTGCCAGCAGCCGGACAGGGGGCTCTGGGGAGCTGTTTTTT
J: TRBJ2-2
size: NA
D: TRBD1
V: TRBV6-5

CDR3: CASSPNTGVNEKLFF
DNA: TGTGCCAGCTCACCGAATACAGGGGTTAATGAAAAACTGTTTTTT
J: TRBJ1-4
size: NA
D: TRBD1
V: TRBV18

CDR3: CASSELLAGIQETQYF
DNA: TGTGCCAGCAGCGAACTATTAGCCGGGATCCAAGAGACCCAGTACTTC
J: TRBJ2-5
size: NA
D: NA
V: TRBV27

CDR3: CASSQARLTGTAKQETQYF
DNA: TGCGCCAGCAGCCAAGCGCGACTAACCGGGACAGCTAAGCAAGAGACCCAGTACTTC
J: TRBJ2-5
size: NA
D: TRBD1
V: TRBV4-3

CDR3: CATRGPGDSPLHF
DNA: TGCGCCACCCGCGGGCCAGGGGATTCACCCCTCCACTTT
J: TRBJ1-6
size: NA
D: NA
V: TRBV5-1

CDR3: CATSTYRTGFSYEQYF
DNA: TGTGCCACCAGCACCTACAGGACAGGTTTTTCCTACGAGCAGTACTTC
J: TRBJ2-7
size: once
D: TRBD1
V: TRBV15

CDR3: CASIVGGAGTEAFF
DNA: TGTGCCAGCATCGTTGGTGGGGCGGGCACTGAAGCTTTCTTT
J: TRBJ1-1
size: NA
D: NA
V: TRBV28

CDR3: CASSLAVSTDTQYF
DNA: TGTGCCAGCAGCTTAGCGGTTAGCACAGATACGCAGTATTTT
J: TRBJ2-3
size: NA
D: NA
V: TRBV7-2

CDR3: CATSRGGLSYEQYF
DNA: TGTGCCACCAGCAGAGGAGGGCTATCCTACGAGCAGTACTTC
J: TRBJ2-7
size: NA
D: NA
V: TRBV15

CDR3: CASSQDLLAGRETQYF
DNA: TGCGCCAGCAGCCAAGATCTACTAGCGGGTCGGGAGACCCAGTACTTC
J: TRBJ2-5
size: NA
D: TRBD2
V: TRBV4-1

CDR3: CASSFRRGFYNEQFF
DNA: TGTGCCAGCAGTTTCCGAAGAGGCTTCTACAATGAGCAGTTCTTC
J: TRBJ2-1
size: few
D: NA
V: TRBV28

CDR3: CASGFEGRMGGETQYF
DNA: TGTGCTAGTGGTTTTGAAGGTAGAATGGGTGGGGAGACCCAGTACTTC
J: TRBJ2-5
size: once
D: NA
V: TRBV12-5

CDR3: CASRAPGTAVNEQFF
DNA: TGCGCCAGCAGAGCACCCGGGACTGCAGTCAATGAGCAGTTCTTC
J: TRBJ2-1
size: once
D: NA
V: TRBV5-1

CDR3: CASSPGPPAGFTGSSTDTQYF
DNA: TGTGCCAGCTCACCAGGGCCTCCCGCAGGCTTTACAGGGTCTAGCACAGATACGCAGTATTTT
J: TRBJ2-3
size: NA
D: NA
V: TRBV18

CDR3: CASSHLDGFLLSSFGDEQFF
DNA: TGTGCCAGCAGCCACCTGGATGGGTTTCTTCTCAGTTCGTTCGGAGATGAGCAGTTCTTC
J: TRBJ2-1
size: few
D: NA
V: TRBV14

CDR3: CASSNRANPSKNIQYF
DNA: TGTGCCAGCAGCAATAGGGCTAATCCTTCCAAAAACATTCAGTACTTC
J: TRBJ2-4
size: NA
D: NA
V: TRBV21-1

CDR3: CASSKASLRGEAYEQYF
DNA: TGTGCCAGCAGCAAAGCCTCTCTGAGGGGGGAGGCCTACGAGCAGTACTTC
J: TRBJ2-7
size: few
D: NA
V: TRBV21-1

CDR3: CASSSGTGGSNTGELFF
DNA: TGTGCCAGCAGCTCTGGGACAGGGGGCTCGAACACCGGGGAGCTGTTTTTT
J: TRBJ2-2
size: NA
D: TRBD1
V: TRBV4-2

CDR3: CASSLSGYGYTF
DNA: TGTGCCAGCAGTTTATCCGGTTATGGCTACACCTTC
J: TRBJ1-2
size: few
D: NA
V: TRBV6-5

CDR3: CASSDRSSYNSPLHF
DNA: TGTGCCAGCAGCGACAGGAGCTCCTATAATTCACCCCTCCACTTT
J: TRBJ1-6
size: NA
D: NA
V: TRBV5-4

CDR3: CASKLTMGHGYTF
DNA: TGCGCCAGCAAACTAACAATGGGGCATGGCTACACCTTC
J: TRBJ1-2
size: once
D: NA
V: TRBV10-1

CDR3: CASSLEVQRSNYEQYF
DNA: TGTGCCAGCAGCTTAGAGGTGCAGCGGAGCAACTACGAGCAGTACTTC
J: TRBJ2-7
size: NA
D: NA
V: TRBV7-2

CDR3: CASSYGLAGGYEQYF
DNA: TGCGCCAGCAGTTATGGACTAGCGGGAGGTTACGAGCAGTACTTC
J: TRBJ2-7
size: once
D: TRBD2
V: TRBV5-1

CDR3: CASKTGNTGELFF
DNA: TGTGCCAGCAAGACGGGAAACACCGGGGAGCTGTTTTTT
J: TRBJ2-2
size: once
D: NA
V: TRBV2